This T cell receptor beta chain appears in the sequencing data of a study of Ad26.COV2.S vaccination and SARS-CoV-2 variants (dated by TCRdb to about 2021). General notes on the study: Donors in the vaccine arm were drawn from COV1001, a multicentre, randomized, double-blind, placebo-controlled phase I-IIa trial testing Ad26.COV2.S in healthy adults. Sequencing of the TCRbeta repertoire served to evaluate the specificity and breadth of SARS-CoV-2-reactive T cell receptors following Ad26.COV2.S vaccination. Ad26.COV2.S was administered intramuscularly at 5 x 10^10 or 1 x 10^11 viral particles, either as a single shot or as two shots given 56 days apart. Investigators did not know the trial group allocation while performing experiments and assessing outcomes. The TCR-sequenced set comprised roughly 30 samples: around 20 Ad26.COV2.S vaccine recipients, 5 placebo recipients and 8 SARS-CoV-2 convalescent individuals. Trial participants were randomized into five groups of five: low-dose or high-dose Ad26.COV2.S given once or twice, or placebo on both occasions.

Spanning cysteine to phenylalanine, the CDR3 consists of 12 amino acids. Only the CDR3 part of the read is kept: 36 bases, read in frame from the first base. At the junction V is shortened by 4 bases and J by 7 bases, with 8 bases in between. According to the germline V gene, CDR1 reads MDHEN and CDR2 reads SYDVKM. Broader findings and caveats from the paper: Non-spike TCR breadth was comparable between vaccine and placebo recipients, consistent with the vaccine containing only spike. The study was not powered for comparison of responses between vaccine doses or regimens. Ad26.COV2.S recipients had higher spike-specific TCR breadth than placebo recipients (P = 0.0014). According to the authors, total T cell responses may have been underestimated by the TCR breadth and depth analyses. Substantial breadth of spike-specific CD8+ and CD4+ T cell responses was reported after vaccination.

The treatment or condition label, read with the paper, signifies: some 20 received Ad26.COV2.S at low or high dose, single or two shots; 5 received placebo; per-sample allocation not given. For vaccine and placebo recipients, repertoires were sequenced using samples collected on day 63 after the first injection. Cohort 1b enrolled 20 to 30 adults aged 18-55 years at a single site in Boston, USA, between 29 July and 7 August 2020. Ad26.COV2.S was a replication-incompetent adenovirus type 26 vector expressing a prefusion-stabilized SARS-CoV-2 spike protein from the original Wuhan strain. For this clone: There is no known antigen for this receptor. Qualities for individual bases were not recorded, and no much larger clone is one base off.

The immunoSEQ Assay was the method used to sequence TCRbeta CDR3 regions. After extraction, genomic DNA underwent amplification by bias-controlled multiplex PCR, followed by high-throughput sequencing. On the study's bioinformatics: To quantify the absolute abundance of each unique TCRbeta CDR3 region, sequences were collapsed and filtered. Usable DNA was measured by amplifying reference genes present in all nucleated cells, and TCRbeta template counts were normalized to that usable DNA to estimate T cell fraction. Repertoire TCRs were annotated as SARS-CoV-2-specific by exact matching of V gene, CDR3 amino acid sequence and J gene to a known reactive TCR set. The reference SARS-CoV-2 TCR set came from MIRA and was filtered for enrichment in COVID-19-positive ImmuneCODE repertoires, removing public or cross-reactive TCRs. Based on the MIRA antigens, annotated TCRs were further analysed at the level of specific ORF or position within ORF. Breadth was defined as the number of annotated unique rearrangements divided by the total number of unique productive rearrangements, and depth was defined as the summed frequency of the annotated unique rearrangements. Group comparisons of TCR breadth used two-sided Wilcoxon rank-sum tests. This immuneACCESS table, as held by TCRdb, lists in-frame sequences with V and J called but not all clones. Of the missing ones, under half trace to an unresolved V gene in checked studies; the others have no known cause. V and J calls and clone size come straight from that table; D and trimming were deduced from the DNA. The sample has more than 400,000 clones on record, 92% of them singletons. Of the sample, around 1.7% is held by the ten largest clones.

The sequence derives from a person aged 18-60 years who received the Ad26.COV2.S COVID-19 vaccine or a placebo. Sequencing was performed on peripheral blood, taken in a trial of Ad26.COV2.S vaccine versus placebo. Here the chain combines TRBV28 and TRBJ2-4; the D call could be TRBD1 or TRBD2, with each sharing 5 bases. This receptor carries the CDR3 CASSYWGNIQYF. Here is the DNA: TGTGCCAGCAGTTACTGGGGGAACATTCAGTACTTC.